This passage covers 25 T cell receptor beta chains from one sample sequenced in a study of technical replicates of blood from several donors. Some clones are missing from TCRdb's copy, which holds only in-frame ones; the method was immunoSEQ multiplex PCR. The repertoire holds approximately 69,000 clones, with approximately 97% as singletons. The sample consisted of T cells isolated from PBMCs. These receptors came from a human donor in good health.

V gene TRBV25-1 combines with J gene TRBJ2-5; D may be TRBD1 (6 bases). The CDR3 runs to 18 residues. Germline V lookup: CDR1 MGHDK, CDR2 SYGVNS. V was trimmed by 3 bases and J by 1 base, leaving 21 bases between them. This chain's CDR3 is CASSDSRRGSSAQETQYF. The CDR3 nucleotides read TGTGCCAGCAGTGACTCTCGCAGGGGATCATCGGCCCAAGAGACCCAGTACTTC.

The V gene is TRBV27, the J gene TRBJ2-1, with TRBD1 identical over 9 bases. V gave up 6 bases and J gave up 6 bases; unmatched junction bases: 3. Germline loops: CDR1 MNHEY, CDR2 SMNVEV (reference sequence). The CDR3 runs 13 residues. The CDR3 here is CASSRDRANEQFF. CDR3 in DNA: TGTGCCAGCAGCCGGGACAGGGCCAATGAGCAGTTCTTC.

The V call is TRBV2, the J call TRBJ2-7, with D perhaps TRBD1 (6 bases). There are 13 residues in the CDR3. Germline lookup yields CDR1 SNHLY and CDR2 FYNNEI. V lost 3 bases and J 2 bases, leaving 8 bases between the germline ends. In DNA, the CDR3 is TGTGCCAGCAGTGAGGGACAAACCTACGAGCAGTACTTC. Its translation is CASSEGQTYEQYF.

J is TRBJ2-3 and V is TRBV5-1; 11 positions agree with TRBD2. Germline V CDR1 and CDR2: SGHRS, YFSETQ. V gave up 4 bases and J gave up 3 bases; unmatched junction bases: 4. The CDR3 consists of 15 residues. As DNA, the CDR3 is TGCGCCAGCAGCCCGGGGACTAGCGGTACAGATACGCAGTATTTT. Its translation is CASSPGTSGTDTQYF.

This clone was found once. The chain uses TRBV7-9 and TRBJ2-7; possible D gene TRBD2, 6 bases. This CDR3 contains 13 residues. Trimming took off 7 bases at V and 5 bases at J, with 15 bases between the two ends. CDR1 is SEHNR and CDR2 is FQNEAQ in the germline V gene (reference sequence). CDR3: CASTPEREDEQYF. CDR3 in DNA: TGTGCCAGCACCCCCGAGAGGGAGGACGAGCAGTACTTC. Supplemented by reference TRBV7-9 and TRBJ2-7, the full variable domain reads DTGVSQNPRHKITKRGQNVTFRCDPISEHNRLYWYRQTLGQGPEFLTYFQNEAQLEKSRLLSDRFSAERPKGSFSTLEIQRTEQGDSAMYLCASTPEREDEQYFGPGTRLTVT.

The chain employs TRBV19 and TRBJ2-7, with 9 bases aligning to TRBD2. Germline V CDR1 and CDR2: LNHDA, SQIVND (reference sequence). CDR3 length: 16 amino acids. J was trimmed by 4 bases and V by 3 bases; bases with no gene match: 10. The chain's CDR3 is CASSIEGPSGVYEQYF. Written as DNA, the CDR3 is TGTGCCAGTAGTATTGAGGGGCCTAGCGGGGTGTACGAGCAGTACTTC.

The CDR3 region has the DNA TGTGCCAGTAGTATTTCCGAGGACTACAATGAGCAGTTCTTC. Translating it yields CASSISEDYNEQFF. The rearrangement joins TRBV19 to TRBJ2-1; D gene uncertain. CDR1 is LNHDA, CDR2 SQIVND, per germline (reference sequence). There are 14 residues in the CDR3. V lost 3 bases and J lost 3, with 9 bases in between.

The chain recombines TRBV7-2 with TRBJ2-5, with 13 bases that match TRBD2. This CDR3 contains 16 residues. V gave up 1 base and J gave up 4 bases; unmatched junction bases: 3. From germline, CDR1 is SGHTA and CDR2 FQGNSA. The chain's CDR3 is CASSLGTSGGAETQYF. The CDR3 bases are TGTGCCAGCAGCTTAGGGACTAGCGGGGGAGCAGAGACCCAGTACTTC.

In its sample, this clone was seen a few times. The rearrangement joins TRBV2 to TRBJ1-2, with TRBD1 identical over 7 bases. Looked up from germline, CDR1 is SNHLY and CDR2 is FYNNEI. Unmatched junction bases numbered 5, after V lost 8 bases and J lost 8 bases. The CDR3 totals 11 residues. CDR3 region: CASHDRAGYTF. The CDR3 DNA reads TGTGCCAGCCACGACAGGGCGGGCTACACCTTC.

This clone came up once. The junction does not match germline at one end; this may be a read error. The chain combines TRBV7-2 with TRBJ2-7; D is perhaps TRBD1 (7 bases). From germline, CDR1 is SGHTA and CDR2 FQGNSA. The CDR3 is made up of 12 amino acids. CDR3 DNA sequence: TGTGCCAGCAGCTTAGCGCGGGACAGCCCGCTCTTC. Residues: CASSLARDSPLF.

V is TRBV14 and J is TRBJ1-2, with D tentatively TRBD1 (6 bases). The length of the CDR3 is 16 residues. Trimming removed 0 bases at V and 7 bases at J, with 18 bases between. Per the germline V gene, CDR1 is SGHDN and CDR2 is FVKESK. The CDR3 is CASSQDPIAGAGGYTF. The CDR3 bases are TGTGCCAGCAGCCAAGATCCAATAGCGGGGGCCGGTGGCTACACCTTC.

V usage is TRBV25-1 and J usage is TRBJ1-1, with D perhaps TRBD1 (6 bases). Germline V gene data show CDR1 as MGHDK and CDR2 as SYGVNS. Trimming pared 3 bases from V and 1 base from J, leaving 12 bases between. The CDR3 runs to 15 residues. In nucleotides, the CDR3 is TGTGCCAGCAGTGATCCCCCAGGGGCGAACACTGAAGCTTTCTTT. It specifies CASSDPPGANTEAFF.

The chain joins TRBV5-1 to TRBJ1-1; TRBD1 is a possible D gene (5 bases). Germline V CDR1 and CDR2: SGHRS, YFSETQ. This CDR3 contains 14 residues. Trimming stripped 5 bases from V and 2 bases from J, with 13 bases between. In DNA form, the CDR3 reads TGCGCCAGCAGTTTTGGGGGGGTAAACACTGAAGCTTTCTTT. Amino acid sequence: CASSFGGVNTEAFF.

The CDR3 is CASSPNRDRNEKLFF. CDR3 bases: TGTGCCAGCTCACCAAACCGGGACAGGAATGAAAAACTGTTTTTT. J is TRBJ1-4 and V is TRBV18, with 8 positions matching TRBD1. The germline V gene has CDR1 KGHSH and CDR2 LQKENI. The CDR3 spans 15 residues. After removal of 2 bases from V and 5 bases from J, the junction contained 4 bases not matched to a gene.

V gene TRBV11-2 combines with J gene TRBJ2-1, with 8 bases aligning to TRBD2. The ends lost 5 bases at V and 4 bases at J; junction bases unmatched: 7. The CDR3 totals 15 residues. Germline CDR1 reads SGHAT; CDR2 reads FQNNGV. The chain's CDR3 is CASSRIAGSYNEQFF. In DNA form, the CDR3 reads TGTGCCAGCAGCCGCATAGCGGGGTCGTACAATGAGCAGTTCTTC. The full variable domain, completed using reference TRBV11-2 and TRBJ2-1, is EAGVAQSPRYKIIEKRQSVAFWCNPISGHATLYWYQQILGQGPKLLIQFQNNGVVDDSQLPKDRFSAERLKGVDSTLKIQPAKLEDSAVYLCASSRIAGSYNEQFFGPGTRLTVL.

The table lists this clone with a count of one. J is TRBJ2-3 and V is TRBV10-1; a weak D match, TRBD2 (5 bases). This CDR3 has 17 amino acids. V dropped 8 bases and J dropped 0 bases, with 21 bases sitting between them. From germline, CDR1 is WNHNN and CDR2 SYGVQD (reference sequence). CDR3 sequence (DNA): TGCGCCAGCCCCCACCGGATCCCAGCGGTGAGCACAGATACGCAGTATTTT. This codes for CASPHRIPAVSTDTQYF.

The chain joins TRBV6-1 to TRBJ2-2, with 8 bases identical to TRBD1. CDR1 and CDR2 (germline): MNHNS, SASEGT. Trimming cost V 1 base and J 7 bases; bases outside gene matches: 14. The CDR3 is 18 amino acids. CDR3 bases: TGTGCCAGCAGTGAAGTCTCCCCGCGCAGGGGGCTAGGCGGGGAGCTGTTTTTT. This codes for CASSEVSPRRGLGGELFF.

The rearrangement links TRBV4-1 to TRBJ1-1; D is possibly TRBD1 (6 bases). Germline CDR1 reads MGHRA; CDR2 reads YSYEKL. The CDR3 totals 16 residues. V dropped 0 bases and J dropped 3 bases, with 14 bases sitting between them. The CDR3 bases are TGCGCCAGCAGCCAAGATTTCGGGGGGGCGTACACTGAAGCTTTCTTT. Encoded protein: CASSQDFGGAYTEAFF.

The chain recombines TRBV30 with TRBJ2-7; D is undetermined. Germline values: CDR1 GTSNPN, CDR2 SVGIG (reference sequence). V was trimmed by 3 bases and J by 3 bases, leaving 6 bases between them. This CDR3 is 11 amino acids long. CDR3 bases: TGTGCCTGGAGCGAGGTCTACGAGCAGTACTTC. Its protein product is CAWSEVYEQYF.

This clone has only one observation. V usage is TRBV2 and J usage is TRBJ2-3; D may be TRBD2 (5 bases). The CDR3 extends over 15 amino acids. CDR1 and CDR2 (germline): SNHLY, FYNNEI. V dropped 4 bases and J dropped 3 bases, with 14 bases sitting between them. CDR3 sequence reads: CASSVSGIGTDTQYF. In nucleotides, the CDR3 is TGTGCCAGCAGTGTCTCGGGGATCGGAACAGATACGCAGTATTTT.

The chain carries TRBV6-1 and TRBJ1-2, with D tentatively TRBD1 (6 bases). V lost 3 bases, J lost 7 bases, and 18 bases lay in between. This CDR3 spans 15 amino acids. The V gene's germline CDR1 is MNHNS and CDR2 SASEGT. CDR3 coding DNA: TGTGCCAGCAGTGAGCTATCAAGGGGGGGCTCTGGCTACACCTTC. This gives the protein CASSELSRGGSGYTF.

The chain has TRBV5-1 and TRBJ1-5, with D possibly matching TRBD1 (6 bases). V gave up 0 bases and J gave up 6 bases, with 13 bases separating them. Germline V gene sequence: CDR1 SGHRS, CDR2 YFSETQ. The CDR3 is 15 residues long. In DNA form, the CDR3 reads TGCGCCAGCAGCTTGGAGGCAGGGGACGGTCAGCCCCAGCATTTT. This codes for CASSLEAGDGQPQHF.

The rearrangement links TRBV5-1 to TRBJ1-6; 8 nucleotides line up with TRBD1. Germline values: CDR1 SGHRS, CDR2 YFSETQ. This CDR3 comprises 14 residues. V gave up 0 bases and J gave up 9 bases; unmatched junction bases: 2. CDR3 sequence: CASSLGTGSSPLHF. The CDR3 bases are TGCGCCAGCAGCTTGGGGACAGGGAGTTCACCCCTCCACTTT.

V usage is TRBV25-1 and J usage is TRBJ2-2; 9 bases are a match to TRBD1. J gave up 1 base and V 2 bases, and 2 bases lay outside the gene matches. CDR1 and CDR2 (germline): MGHDK, SYGVNS. This CDR3 region has 16 residues. The CDR3 protein is CASSEPGQGNTGELFF. The CDR3 region has the DNA TGTGCCAGCAGTGAACCGGGACAGGGGAACACCGGGGAGCTGTTTTTT.

The rearrangement links TRBV25-1 to TRBJ2-7, with TRBD1 matching over 8 bases. The CDR3 covers 15 residues. Germline lookup yields CDR1 MGHDK and CDR2 SYGVNS. Trimming removed 6 bases from V and 4 bases from J; junction bases left unmatched: 11. CDR3 residues: CASSQGAGTPYEQYF. Here the CDR3 DNA reads TGTGCCAGCAGCCAGGGGGCGGGTACCCCATACGAGCAGTACTTC.